This TCR beta chain was sequenced during a study of blood T cell repertoires in COVID-19. Original handling: Quantification of nucleated cells was approximated via reference gene primer amplification. Some clones are missing from TCRdb's copy, which holds only in-frame ones; the method was immunoSEQ multiplex PCR. The V and J calls and clone size are taken from that table; D and trimming were inferred from the DNA. The sample has a few hundred thousand clones; 75% to 90% are singletons. Trimming took 0 bases from V and 1 from J, leaving 9 bases between them. The CDR3 covers 15 residues. Germline V lookup: CDR1 SGDLS, CDR2 YYNGEE.

The gene calls are TRBV9 and TRBJ2-3, with no clear D. The sample taken for sequencing was PBMCs or T cells enriched from blood (not recorded which). The TCR comes from a man younger than 45 who had recovered from COVID-19. The CDR3 coding sequence is TGTGCCAGCAGCGTAGCCCCTGCGGGCACAGATACGCAGTATTTT. This gives the protein CASSVAPAGTDTQYF.